The clone carrying this T cell receptor beta chain was seen more than once but under ten times. TCRdb recomputed calls from the RT-PCR reads with MiXCR, one row per CDR3 protein. The table shows about 700,000 distinct CDR3 sequences, with around 14% occurring only once. Germline V gene lookup returns CDR1 MNHEY and CDR2 SVGEGT. V dropped 11 bases and J dropped 5; count of bases not matched to a gene: 7. The CDR3 is made up of 12 amino acids. Source material: memory CD4+ T cells from blood. V gene TRBV6-2 or TRBV6-3 combines with J gene TRBJ2-7; 9 nucleotides match TRBD1. The sequence was collected from a female donor in good health, serving as a healthy control. The CDR3 spells CAGGTGINEQYF. CDR3 in DNA: TGTGCCGGAGGGACAGGGATAAACGAGCAGTACTTC.